The next 31 T cell receptor beta chains were all read from a single sample in a study of CD8 T cells in ankylosing spondylitis. One entry per CDR3 protein, called by TCRdb with MiXCR from the 5' RACE reads. The table includes approximately 150,000 distinct CDR3 sequences, approximately 9% detected once. The source material was blood, either unsorted or a sorted T cell fraction (not recorded which). The receptors derive from a female donor with ankylosing spondylitis or in good health (not recorded which).

This sequence joins TRBV5-6 and TRBJ2-1; D possibly corresponds to TRBD1 (5 bases). Germline lookup yields CDR1 SGHDT and CDR2 YYEEEE. With 4 bases removed from V and 5 bases from J, the gap between germline ends came to 7 bases. The CDR3 extends over 12 amino acids. As DNA, the CDR3 is TGTGCCAGCAGCGTACAGGACAATGAGCAGTTCTTC. This gives the protein CASSVQDNEQFF.

The rearrangement uses TRBV28 and TRBJ1-1; D ambiguous. Germline assignment: CDR1 MDHEN and CDR2 SYDVKM. This CDR3 comprises 14 residues. V was shortened by 3 bases and J by 1 base, with 9 bases between the two germline ends. The DNA of the CDR3 is TGTGCCAGCAGTTTGACGGTAAAGAACACTGAAGCTTTCTTT. Translation gives CASSLTVKNTEAFF.

This clonotype has just one count. This may arise from a read error, as a much more abundant clone is one base away. The V gene is TRBV5-5, the J gene TRBJ2-1; 10 bases agree with TRBD2. The germline gives CDR1 SGHKS, CDR2 YYEKEE (reference sequence). J gave up 4 bases and V 3 bases, and 10 bases lay outside the gene matches. The CDR3 has 17 residues. The CDR3 sequence: CASSYSGLAGGYNEQFF. As DNA, the CDR3 is TGTGCCAGCAGCTACAGCGGGTTAGCGGGAGGTTACAATGAGCAGTTCTTC.

This clonotype was seen many times. V is TRBV10-3 and J is TRBJ2-7; TRBD1 matches at 8 bases. There are 14 residues in the CDR3. CDR1 and CDR2 from the germline V gene are ENHRY and SYGVKD. With V trimmed by 6 bases and J by 5 bases, 9 bases remained unmatched. The CDR3 reads CAIRTGQGRDEQYF. For the CDR3, the DNA is TGTGCCATCAGGACCGGACAGGGAAGAGACGAGCAGTACTTC.

This clonotype was detected ten times or more. The rearrangement joins TRBV28 to TRBJ2-3, with TRBD2 as a possible D gene (5 bases). CDR1 MDHEN and CDR2 SYDVKM come from the germline V gene. V was pared by 2 bases and J by 0 bases, with 6 bases between. The CDR3 runs to 14 residues. DNA of the CDR3: TGTGCCAGCAGTTTACTAGCTAGCACAGATACGCAGTATTTT. Amino acids: CASSLLASTDTQYF.

This sequence joins TRBV27 and TRBJ2-5; 14 bases agree with TRBD2. Germline V gene data show CDR1 as MNHEY and CDR2 as SMNVEV (reference sequence). The length of the CDR3 is 16 residues. V lost 5 bases to trimming and J lost 1 base; unmatched junction nucleotides: 3. The CDR3 nucleotides are TGTGCCAGCAGTCCCGGGACTAGCGGGAGCCAAGAGACCCAGTACTTC. This encodes CASSPGTSGSQETQYF.

This clonotype was counted only a few times. The chain links TRBV20-1 to TRBJ2-7, with 7 bases fitting TRBD1. V shed 0 bases and J 6 bases; nucleotides not matched to a gene: 5. Germline V gives CDR1 DFQATT, CDR2 SNEGSKA (reference sequence). The CDR3 sequence is 13 residues long. As DNA, the CDR3 is TGCAGTGCTAGAGATCGTTCAGGGGGCGAGCAGTACTTC. Residues: CSARDRSGGEQYF.

This clonotype was counted many times. The V call is TRBV29-1, the J call TRBJ1-1; D may be TRBD1 (5 bases). CDR1 and CDR2 (germline): SQVTM, ANQGSEA. The CDR3 spans 15 residues. V dropped 7 bases and J dropped 3 bases, with 21 bases sitting between them. The CDR3 region is CSATGGDPFDTEAFF. The CDR3 DNA reads TGCAGCGCTACGGGCGGGGACCCCTTTGACACTGAAGCTTTCTTT.

V gene TRBV4-3 combines with J gene TRBJ2-7, with 8 positions matching TRBD1. The germline V gene encodes CDR1 LGHNA and CDR2 YSLEER. V trimming: 2 bases; J trimming: 2 bases; junction bases outside the gene matches: 14. The CDR3 is 18 amino acids. The CDR3 DNA reads TGCGCCAGCAGCCAACACCTCCCGGGACAGGATATTACCTACGAGCAGTACTTC. It is translated as CASSQHLPGQDITYEQYF.

V gene TRBV19 combines with J gene TRBJ2-7, with D unclear. Germline values: CDR1 LNHDA, CDR2 SQIVND (reference sequence). V was clipped by 1 base and J by 0 bases, with 4 bases between them. The CDR3 is 13 residues long. The CDR3 spells CASSIAPSYEQYF. CDR3 bases: TGTGCCAGTAGTATAGCCCCCTCCTACGAGCAGTACTTC.

The chain carries TRBV7-2 and TRBJ2-3; 12 bases match TRBD2. The V and J ends lost 1 base and 1 base, in that order; junction bases with no gene match: 6. This CDR3 spans 18 amino acids. Germline loops: CDR1 SGHTA, CDR2 FQGNSA. The CDR3 loop reads CASSLGLAGGPGTDTQYF. The CDR3 nucleotides are TGTGCCAGCAGCTTAGGGCTAGCGGGAGGGCCGGGCACAGATACGCAGTATTTT.

This clonotype came up many times. The chain combines TRBV2 with TRBJ2-1; D ambiguous. Germline V CDR1 and CDR2: SNHLY, FYNNEI. Deletions cut 9 bases from V and 0 bases from J, with 12 bases between. The CDR3 covers 14 residues. In nucleotides, the CDR3 is TGTGCCAGTGCTCACGGTAGCTCCTACAATGAGCAGTTCTTC. It translates to CASAHGSSYNEQFF.

The J gene is TRBJ1-1, the V gene TRBV30, with 11 bases identical to TRBD1. V gave up 8 bases and J gave up 3 bases; unmatched junction bases: 2. Germline V gene sequence: CDR1 GTSNPN, CDR2 SVGIG (reference sequence). The CDR3 has 12 amino acids. The CDR3 DNA is TGTGCCCGGGACAGGGGGGACACTGAAGCTTTCTTT. It specifies CARDRGDTEAFF.

This clonotype has a handful of counts. This chain uses TRBV15 with TRBJ2-1; D not resolved. CDR1 and CDR2 from the germline V gene are LNHNV and YYDKDF (reference sequence). Trimming removed 4 bases from V and 8 bases from J, with 12 bases in between. The CDR3 totals 13 residues. CDR3 DNA sequence: TGTGCCACCAGCATGGGAAAACGGGATGAGCAGTTCTTC. This codes for CATSMGKRDEQFF.

J is TRBJ2-5 and V is TRBV3-1; D unclear. Looked up from germline, CDR1 is LGHDT and CDR2 is YNNKEL (reference sequence). Trimming removed 6 bases from V and 3 bases from J, with 5 bases in between. The CDR3 sequence is 11 residues long. CDR3: CASRFKETQYF. CDR3 bases: TGTGCCAGCAGGTTCAAAGAGACCCAGTACTTC.

The table lists this clonotype with a count of one. V and J are TRBV9 and TRBJ2-7; D could derive from TRBD1 or TRBD2 (5 bases each). The CDR3 totals 14 residues. The V end lost 2 bases, the J end lost 3 bases, and 12 bases lay between the germline ends. Germline V CDR1 and CDR2: SGDLS, YYNGEE. The CDR3 DNA follows: TGTGCCAGCAGCGTGATGGGGGATAGCTACGAGCAGTACTTC. The encoded protein is CASSVMGDSYEQYF. Based on the CDR3 plus reference TRBV9 and TRBJ2-7, the full variable domain is DSGVTQTPKHLITATGQRVTLRCSPRSGDLSVYWYQQSLDQGLQFLIQYYNGEERAKGNILERFSAQQFPDLHSELNLSSLELGDSALYFCASSVMGDSYEQYFGPGTRLTVT.

This clonotype was seen at least ten times. This chain uses TRBV7-2 with TRBJ2-1, with 9 bases that match TRBD2. Trimming took 5 bases from V and 4 from J; bases not matched to a gene: 6. The CDR3 runs to 15 residues. Germline lookup yields CDR1 SGHTA and CDR2 FQGNSA. CDR3: CASSASGRSYNEQFF. CDR3 bases: TGTGCCAGCAGCGCCAGCGGGAGGAGTTACAATGAGCAGTTCTTC.

This clonotype was observed a few times. The chain is built from TRBV4-1 and TRBJ2-1; D gene ambiguous. Germline lookup yields CDR1 MGHRA and CDR2 YSYEKL. V was trimmed by 0 bases and J by 2 bases, leaving 11 bases between them. The CDR3 is made up of 16 amino acids. The CDR3 DNA reads TGCGCCAGCAGCCAAGATCCAGGACCCACCTACAATGAGCAGTTCTTC. The encoded protein is CASSQDPGPTYNEQFF.

The genes are TRBV27 and TRBJ1-2, with a tentative D call TRBD1 (6 bases). V was pared by 3 bases and J by 4 bases, with 12 bases between. The CDR3 sequence is 14 residues long. Germline CDR1 is MNHEY and CDR2 is SMNVEV (reference sequence). CDR3 protein: CASSLRGVSYGYTF. The CDR3 DNA reads as TGTGCCAGCAGTTTGAGGGGGGTGAGCTATGGCTACACCTTC.

The V and J genes are TRBV11-2 and TRBJ2-7; TRBD1 is a possible D gene (6 bases). There are 13 residues in the CDR3. The germline V gene has CDR1 SGHAT and CDR2 FQNNGV. V dropped 2 bases and J dropped 7 bases, with 12 bases sitting between them. This CDR3 reads CASSLSGVREQYF. As DNA, the CDR3 is TGTGCCAGCAGCTTATCAGGGGTACGGGAGCAGTACTTC.

This clonotype was counted at least ten times. The CDR3 reads CASSPWAGTYNEQFF. In nucleotides, the CDR3 is TGTGCCAGCAGTCCCTGGGCGGGGACCTACAATGAGCAGTTCTTC. The chain combines TRBV12-3 or TRBV12-4 with TRBJ2-1; the D gene is possibly TRBD2 (6 bases). The CDR3 contains 15 residues. Trimming removed 5 bases at V and 2 bases at J, with 13 bases between.

The chain combines TRBV30 with TRBJ2-7; 9 bases match TRBD1. After removal of 3 bases from V and 4 bases from J, the junction contained 10 bases not matched to a gene. This CDR3 spans 15 amino acids. Per germline, CDR1 GTSNPN and CDR2 SVGIG (reference sequence). In DNA, the CDR3 is TGTGCCTGGAGCCTGCCCGGGACAGGGATATACGAGCAGTACTTC. Protein sequence: CAWSLPGTGIYEQYF.

The chain has TRBV27 and TRBJ1-6; 7 bases map to TRBD1. This CDR3 comprises 14 residues. CDR1 is MNHEY and CDR2 is SMNVEV in the germline V gene (reference sequence). V was clipped by 5 bases and J by 7 bases; unmatched bases: 5. CDR3 sequence (DNA): TGTGCCAGCAGTACAGGGGTGAGGAATTCACCCCTCCACTTT. Amino acids: CASSTGVRNSPLHF.

This clonotype was seen more than once but under ten times. The rearrangement links TRBV7-6 to TRBJ2-5, with 8 bases aligning to TRBD2. The CDR3 consists of 18 residues. V was clipped by 5 bases and J by 1 base; unmatched bases: 15. CDR1 is SGHVS and CDR2 is FNYEAQ in the germline V gene. CDR3 amino acids: CASSTLNGVAGLQETQYF. DNA for the CDR3: TGTGCCAGCAGCACCCTTAACGGAGTAGCGGGGCTCCAAGAGACCCAGTACTTC.

This clonotype appeared many times. The genes are TRBV12-3 or TRBV12-4 and TRBJ2-6; no reliable D call. The CDR3 sequence is 13 residues long. Trimming left V 5 bases short and J 4 bases short, with 6 bases between. In DNA form, the CDR3 reads TGTGCCAGCAGTCCCTCCGGGGCCAACGTCCTGACTTTC. The encoded protein is CASSPSGANVLTF.

V and J are TRBV18 and TRBJ1-2; 8 bases line up with TRBD1. The CDR3 has 15 amino acids. V was pared by 0 bases and J by 4 bases, with 4 bases of the junction left unmatched. Germline V CDR1 and CDR2: KGHSH, LQKENI. CDR3 sequence (DNA): TGTGCCAGCTCACCACCCAGGGGGCTGAGCTATGGCTACACCTTC. Its translation is CASSPPRGLSYGYTF.

This clonotype has just one count. The rearrangement links TRBV28 to TRBJ2-4; possibly TRBD1 for D (5 bases). Trimming removed 4 bases from V and 0 bases from J, with 13 bases in between. Germline values: CDR1 MDHEN, CDR2 SYDVKM. This CDR3 is built from 16 residues. CDR3 region: CASSSLTELAKNIQYF. In DNA form, the CDR3 reads TGTGCCAGCAGTTCCCTGACAGAGCTAGCCAAAAACATTCAGTACTTC.

This chain uses TRBV11-2 with TRBJ2-1; D may be TRBD2 (5 bases). Looked up from germline, CDR1 is SGHAT and CDR2 is FQNNGV. V was pared by 1 base and J by 4 bases, with 20 bases between. The CDR3 consists of 18 residues. CDR3 amino acids: CASSLGTLLAGSYNEQFF. As DNA, the CDR3 is TGTGCCAGCAGCTTAGGCACCCTCCTCGCGGGCTCTTACAATGAGCAGTTCTTC.

Note on this clonotype: Since a much larger clone is just one base distant, this may be a read error. The rearrangement links TRBV12-3 or TRBV12-4 to TRBJ1-1; the D gene is possibly TRBD1 (6 bases). The CDR3 extends over 13 amino acids. Written as DNA, the CDR3 is TGTGCCAGCAGTTTATTTGGGGGCACTGAAGCTATCTTT. This sequence encodes CASSLFGGTEAIF.

In this sample, this clonotype turned up a few times. The chain joins TRBV12-3 or TRBV12-4 to TRBJ2-3; D gene uncertain. Trimming pared 5 bases from V and 3 bases from J, leaving 9 bases between. This CDR3 has 13 residues. CDR3 region: CASSLARTDTQYF. The CDR3 nucleotides read TGTGCCAGCAGTCTCGCTCGGACAGATACGCAGTATTTT.

This clonotype was counted ten times or more. This chain links TRBV4-2 with TRBJ1-1; the D is unclear. The CDR3 spans 13 residues. Germline values: CDR1 LGHNA, CDR2 YNFKEQ. V was trimmed by 2 bases and J by 6 bases, leaving 10 bases between them. CDR3 in amino acids: CASSQSRAAEAFF. The CDR3 DNA sequence: TGTGCCAGCAGCCAAAGTCGGGCAGCTGAAGCTTTCTTT.